Below are 15 T cell receptor beta chains sequenced from a single sample in a study of blood T cell repertoires in COVID-19. Assay used: immunoSEQ multiplex PCR; TCRdb lists only in-frame clones, some missing. The profile shows 100,000 to 150,000 clones, around 82% of them singletons. Sample: peripheral blood. All receptors come from an older man with active or convalescent COVID-19.

CDR3 DNA sequence: TGTGCCAGCAGCCCGAGGCAGGGAGGCACCGGGGAGCTGTTTTTT. It encodes CASSPRQGGTGELFF. V usage is TRBV5-4 and J usage is TRBJ2-2, with D perhaps TRBD2 (6 bases). The CDR3 is made up of 15 amino acids. Looked up from germline, CDR1 is SGHNT and CDR2 is YYREEE (reference sequence). Trimming left V 4 bases short and J 4 bases short, with 14 bases between.

Regarding this clone: Other DNA sequences within the sample encode an identical CDR3. The CDR3 loop reads CASSLTGEAFF. The DNA of the CDR3 is TGTGCCAGCAGCTTAACAGGGGAAGCTTTCTTT. The rearrangement uses TRBV7-9 and TRBJ1-1, with a possible D match to TRBD1 (6 bases). V shed 2 bases and J shed 8 bases, with 6 bases lying between them. The CDR3 contains 11 residues. Germline CDR1 SEHNR, CDR2 FQNEAQ (reference sequence). Looking up the rest from reference TRBV7-9 and TRBJ1-1 gives the full variable domain: DTGVSQNPRHKITKRGQNVTFRCDPISEHNRLYWYRQTLGQGPEFLTYFQNEAQLEKSRLLSDRFSAERPKGSFSTLEIQRTEQGDSAMYLCASSLTGEAFFGQGTRLTVV.

The chain couples TRBV4-1 to TRBJ2-2; TRBD1 matches at 11 bases. V shed 4 bases and J 2 bases; nucleotides not matched to a gene: 9. The CDR3 extends over 18 amino acids. Germline V CDR1 and CDR2: MGHRA, YSYEKL. The CDR3 is CASSLPVGQGANTGELFF. The CDR3 DNA is TGCGCCAGCAGCCTCCCTGTCGGACAGGGGGCTAACACCGGGGAGCTGTTTTTT.

This rearrangement joins TRBV2 to TRBJ1-6, with D possibly TRBD1 on 5 matching bases. Germline CDR1 is SNHLY and CDR2 is FYNNEI. V lost 6 bases and J lost 5, with 11 bases in between. CDR3 length: 14 residues. The CDR3 nucleotides are TGTGCCAGCAGGCTCCAGGGCGATAATTCACCCCTCCACTTT. Its translation: CASRLQGDNSPLHF.

The CDR3: CASSQIGQHYGYTF. The CDR3 bases are TGCGCCAGCAGCCAGATAGGACAGCACTATGGCTACACCTTC. This rearrangement joins TRBV4-1 to TRBJ1-2, with D perhaps matching TRBD1 (6 bases). Trimming pared 3 bases from V and 3 bases from J, leaving 11 bases between. Germline loops: CDR1 MGHRA, CDR2 YSYEKL. This CDR3 spans 14 amino acids.

The chain is built from TRBV9 and TRBJ2-3; D gene ambiguous. The CDR3 sequence is 14 residues long. CDR1 and CDR2 from the germline V gene are SGDLS and YYNGEE. V lost 3 bases, J lost 0 bases, and 8 bases lay in between. This CDR3 reads CASSARSSTDTQYF. In DNA, the CDR3 is TGTGCCAGCAGCGCTAGGTCTAGCACAGATACGCAGTATTTT.

J is TRBJ1-3 and V is TRBV30; TRBD1 might be the D (6 bases). Germline V lookup: CDR1 GTSNPN, CDR2 SVGIG (reference sequence). The CDR3 length is 15 residues. V gave up 0 bases and J gave up 2 bases, with 11 bases separating them. The CDR3 region has the DNA TGTGCCTGGAGTGTCGGGGGGGCGGCTGGAAACACCATATATTTT. It encodes CAWSVGGAAGNTIYF. Using reference TRBV30 and TRBJ1-3 for the parts outside the CDR3, the full variable domain is SQTIHQWPATLVQPVGSPLSLECTVEGTSNPNLYWYRQAAGRGLQLLFYSVGIGQISSEVPQNLSASRPQDRQFILSSKKLLLSDSGFYLCAWSVGGAAGNTIYFGEGSWLTVV.

This sequence joins TRBV7-8 and TRBJ1-1, with 7 bases that match TRBD1. V dropped 5 bases and J dropped 0; count of bases not matched to a gene: 3. Looked up from germline, CDR1 is SGHVS and CDR2 is FQNEAQ. The CDR3 contains 14 residues. The CDR3 loop is CASSPDRLNTEAFF. CDR3 sequence (DNA): TGTGCCAGCAGCCCGGACAGGCTGAACACTGAAGCTTTCTTT.

The chain employs TRBV6-5 and TRBJ1-1; D ambiguous. The CDR3 runs 15 residues. CDR1 is MNHEY and CDR2 is SVGAGI in the germline V gene. The V end was cut by 0 bases, the J end by 5 bases, with 13 bases between. The CDR3 DNA reads TGTGCCAGCAGTTACTCGGGTAGGTCGGGAACTGAAGCTTTCTTT. It yields the protein CASSYSGRSGTEAFF.

This chain joins TRBV3-1 (or the pseudogene TRBV3-2) and TRBJ1-1; 8 bases map to TRBD1. Germline CDR1 reads LGHDT; CDR2 reads YNNKEL (reference sequence). With V trimmed by 4 bases and J by 0 bases, 4 bases remained unmatched. The CDR3 loop spans 15 amino acids. The CDR3 here is CASSLTDRVNTEAFF. CDR3 in DNA: TGTGCCAGCAGCCTCACGGACAGGGTGAACACTGAAGCTTTCTTT.

The chain carries TRBV3-1 (or the pseudogene TRBV3-2) and TRBJ1-1, with 8 nucleotides matching TRBD1. CDR3 size: 14 residues. Looked up from germline, CDR1 is LGHDT and CDR2 is YNNKEL (reference sequence). The trim removed 1 base at V and 5 bases at J, leaving 3 bases unmatched. The CDR3 coding sequence is TGTGCCAGCAGCCAAGTTCAGGGGGCTACTGAAGCTTTCTTT. It codes for CASSQVQGATEAFF.

This chain links TRBV11-1 with TRBJ2-1; 12 nucleotides align to TRBD2. Germline V gene sequence: CDR1 SGHAT, CDR2 FQDESV (reference sequence). V gave up 6 bases and J gave up 5 bases; unmatched junction bases: 2. The CDR3 totals 14 residues. The CDR3 sequence is CASRRLAGDNEQFF. For the CDR3, the DNA is TGTGCCAGCAGGCGACTAGCGGGGGACAATGAGCAGTTCTTC.

The chain carries TRBV2 and TRBJ2-7; possibly TRBD2 for D (5 bases). The CDR3 has 12 amino acids. V was clipped by 0 bases and J by 9 bases, with 9 bases between them. Per the germline V gene, CDR1 is SNHLY and CDR2 is FYNNEI. CDR3 sequence: CASSEANRGQYF. The CDR3 nucleotides are TGTGCCAGCAGTGAAGCAAACCGGGGGCAGTACTTC.

The rearrangement links TRBV5-1 to TRBJ2-1; unclear D gene. This CDR3 has 13 amino acids. The V end was cut by 0 bases, the J end by 5 bases, with 6 bases between. CDR1 is SGHRS, CDR2 YFSETQ, per germline. The CDR3 spells CASSLGRHNEQFF. The CDR3 DNA sequence: TGCGCCAGCAGCTTGGGCAGGCACAATGAGCAGTTCTTC. Filled out from reference TRBV5-1 and TRBJ2-1, the complete variable domain reads KAGVTQTPRYLIKTRGQQVTLSCSPISGHRSVSWYQQTPGQGLQFLFEYFSETQRNKGNFPGRFSGRQFSNSRSEMNVSTLELGDSALYLCASSLGRHNEQFFGPGTRLTVL.

This clone was counted only a few times. The CDR3 is CASIRAGDYNEQFF. CDR3 nucleotides: TGTGCCAGCATACGAGCGGGGGATTACAATGAGCAGTTCTTC. The chain uses TRBV2 and TRBJ2-1; 8 bases line up with TRBD2. The CDR3 loop spans 14 amino acids. With V trimmed by 7 bases and J by 4 bases, 6 bases remained unmatched. In germline, CDR1 is SNHLY, CDR2 FYNNEI.